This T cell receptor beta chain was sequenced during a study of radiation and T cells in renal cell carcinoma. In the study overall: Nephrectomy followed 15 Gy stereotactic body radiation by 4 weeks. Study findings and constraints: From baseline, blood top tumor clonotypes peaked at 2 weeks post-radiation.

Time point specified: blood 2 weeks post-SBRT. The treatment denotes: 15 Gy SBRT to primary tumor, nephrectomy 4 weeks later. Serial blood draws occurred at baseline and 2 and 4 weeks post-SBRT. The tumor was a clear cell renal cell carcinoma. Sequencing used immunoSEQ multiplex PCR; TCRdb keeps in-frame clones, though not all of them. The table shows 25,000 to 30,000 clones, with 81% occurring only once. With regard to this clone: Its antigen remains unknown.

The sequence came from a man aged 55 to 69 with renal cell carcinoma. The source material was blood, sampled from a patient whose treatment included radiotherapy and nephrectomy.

CDR3 bases: TGTGCCAGTAGTGGGGGGTTTCTGGAGACCCAGTACTTC. Translation: CASSGGFLETQYF. V and J are TRBV19 and TRBJ2-5, with D possibly matching TRBD2 (6 bases). Trimming removed 5 bases at V and 5 bases at J, with 12 bases between. Germline V lookup: CDR1 LNHDA, CDR2 SQIVND (reference sequence). The CDR3 is 13 residues long. Using reference TRBV19 and TRBJ2-5 for the parts outside the CDR3, the full variable domain is DGGITQSPKYLFRKEGQNVTLSCEQNLNHDAMYWYRQDPGQGLRLIYYSQIVNDFQKGDIAEGYSVSREKKESFPLTVTSAQKNPTAFYLCASSGGFLETQYFGPGTRLLVL.